Sequencing of this T cell receptor beta chain was carried out in a study of T cell repertoires in cytomegalovirus infection. The wider study: CMV infection together with matching HLA type was indicated by public TCR beta signatures. Whole-study findings and limits: HLA-C-restricted CMV-specific TCR beta clonotypes were dominant in the ex vivo response. Cumulative public TCR beta family frequency identified carriers of CMV plus the relevant HLA.

The sample holds a few counts of this clonotype. What it binds is unknown. TCRdb itself ran the reads through MiXCR, one entry per CDR3 protein. The top ten clones hold 10% to 15% of a sample with about 770,000 distinct CDR3 sequences, 25% to 30% of them seen once. The receptor was derived from a human donor in good health (CMV status not recorded). Some clones in this sample may be carry-over from other donors' samples. The sequenced sample was cultured CD8+ T cells from PBMCs, obtained from culture after CMV antigen stimulation.

The CDR3 nucleotides read TGTGCCAGCACCTTAAGAGTAGGGGTCAATCAGCCCCAGCATTTT. Its translation: CASTLRVGVNQPQHF. V usage is TRBV5-5 and J usage is TRBJ1-5, with a possible D match to TRBD1 (5 bases). The CDR3 runs 15 residues. Germline loops: CDR1 SGHKS, CDR2 YYEKEE (reference sequence). V lost 6 bases and J lost 3, with 16 bases in between.